A selection of T cell receptor beta chains follows, all from one sample in a study of CD8 T cells in ankylosing spondylitis. TCRdb passed the 5' RACE reads through MiXCR, listing each CDR3 protein once. Altogether 69,000 or so distinct CDR3 sequences are present, 5.3% being singletons, with the ten largest covering 2.2%. The sample consisted of blood, either unsorted or a sorted T cell fraction (not recorded which). The source of these receptors is a male donor with ankylosing spondylitis or in good health (not recorded which). The CDR3 runs from the conserved cysteine through the conserved F or W. The D gene is left open where the match is weak. Size values are once, few and many counts, or a class for expanded clones, and some rows have none.

V	D	J	size	CDR3	DNA
TRBV20-1	TRBD1	TRBJ1-4	many	CSAIPSGTGDEKLFF	TGCAGTGCTATACCCTCCGGGACAGGGGACGAAAAACTGTTTTTT
TRBV7-7	NA	TRBJ2-2	many	CASSLGTNTGELFF	TGTGCTAGCAGCCTGGGCACCAACACCGGGGAGCTGTTTTTT
TRBV11-2	NA	TRBJ2-7	many	CASNAIGVRDYEQYF	TGTGCCAGCAATGCCATAGGGGTCAGGGACTACGAGCAGTACTTC
TRBV5-5	NA	TRBJ1-3	many	CASSFDGTSGNTIYF	TGTGCCAGCAGCTTTGACGGGACCTCTGGAAACACCATATATTTT
TRBV4-1	TRBD2	TRBJ2-3	many	CASSQGPGGVLDTDTQYF	TGCGCCAGCAGCCAAGGCCCCGGGGGGGTCCTGGACACAGATACGCAGTATTTT
TRBV6-4	NA	TRBJ2-3	many	CASSDSDGSGTDTQYF	TGTGCCAGCAGTGACTCGGACGGTTCGGGCACAGATACGCAGTATTTT
TRBV29-1	NA	TRBJ2-7	many	CSVEAGTSYEQYF	TGCAGCGTAGAGGCAGGGACCTCCTACGAGCAGTACTTC
TRBV20-1	TRBD2	TRBJ2-7	NA	CSASSAPGLENGQYF	TGCAGTGCTTCTTCGGCCCCGGGACTAGAAAACGGGCAGTACTTC
TRBV20-1	TRBD2	TRBJ2-3	many	CSARDGTSGTDTQYF	TGCAGTGCTAGAGATGGGACTAGCGGCACAGATACGCAGTATTTT
TRBV18	NA	TRBJ2-1	many	CASSPSNRDEQFF	TGTGCCAGCTCACCATCTAACAGGGATGAGCAGTTCTTC
TRBV7-8	TRBD1	TRBJ1-1	many	CASSLSTGDTEAFF	TGTGCCAGCAGCTTATCGACAGGGGACACTGAAGCTTTCTTT
TRBV5-5	TRBD1	TRBJ1-5	many	CASSFDRGTQPQHF	TGTGCCAGCAGCTTCGACAGGGGGACTCAGCCCCAGCATTTT
TRBV10-2	NA	TRBJ1-1	many	CASSEGSVEAFF	TGCGCCAGCAGTGAGGGCAGCGTGGAAGCTTTCTTT
TRBV5-1	TRBD1	TRBJ2-1	many	CASSMGQAHNEQFF	TGCGCCAGCAGCATGGGACAGGCTCATAATGAGCAGTTCTTC
TRBV19	NA	TRBJ1-3	many	CASSKEETGNTIYF	TGTGCCAGTAGTAAAGAAGAAACTGGAAACACCATATATTTT
TRBV28	NA	TRBJ2-7	many	CASSLGGFVYEQYF	TGTGCCAGCAGTTTGGGCGGATTCGTGTACGAGCAGTACTTC
TRBV4-2	NA	TRBJ2-2	many	CASSQDGTNTGELFF	TGTGCCAGCAGCCAAGATGGGACGAACACCGGGGAGCTGTTTTTT
TRBV20-1	TRBD2	TRBJ2-7	many	CSARDPVAGNSYEQYF	TGCAGTGCTAGAGATCCCGTAGCGGGGAATTCTTACGAGCAGTACTTC
TRBV5-1	NA	TRBJ1-6	many	CASSFGPQTRSSLPLHF	TGCGCCAGCAGCTTTGGACCACAGACACGTTCCTCGCTCCCCCTCCACTTT
TRBV5-1	NA	TRBJ2-7	many	CASSTVGGPAGLYEQYF	TGCGCCAGCAGTACCGTTGGGGGGCCGGCGGGACTCTACGAGCAGTACTTC
TRBV28	NA	TRBJ1-4	many	CASSLEGATNEKLFF	TGTGCCAGCAGTCTCGAGGGGGCAACTAATGAAAAACTGTTTTTT
TRBV18	NA	TRBJ1-1	many	CASSPPPRWDTEAFF	TGTGCCAGCTCACCACCCCCCAGGTGGGACACTGAAGCTTTCTTT
TRBV2	NA	TRBJ1-3	NA	CTLSLLKQGPPLRNTIYF	TGTACCCTCAGTTTACTAAAACAGGGACCCCCTCTACGAAACACCATATATTTT
TRBV7-8	NA	TRBJ2-2	NA	CASSVSLVEAGELFF	TGTGCCAGCAGCGTCTCATTAGTGGAGGCCGGGGAGCTGTTTTTT
TRBV12-3/TRBV12-4	TRBD1	TRBJ1-2	many	CASSQGQGAYGYTF	TGTGCCAGCAGTCAAGGACAGGGAGCCTATGGCTACACCTTC
TRBV5-1	NA	TRBJ1-1	many	CASSLAPGNTEAFF	TGCGCCAGCAGCTTGGCCCCGGGAAACACTGAAGCTTTCTTT
TRBV29-1	NA	TRBJ2-7	many	CSVQPDTSSYEQYF	TGCAGCGTTCAACCGGACACCAGCTCCTACGAGCAGTACTTC
TRBV5-1	TRBD1	TRBJ1-6	many	CASSLEDDRDSPLHF	TGCGCCAGCAGCCTTGAGGATGACAGGGATTCACCCCTCCACTTT
TRBV11-1	NA	TRBJ2-5	few	CASSFGSQETQYF	TGTGCCAGCAGCTTCGGGAGCCAAGAGACCCAGTACTTC